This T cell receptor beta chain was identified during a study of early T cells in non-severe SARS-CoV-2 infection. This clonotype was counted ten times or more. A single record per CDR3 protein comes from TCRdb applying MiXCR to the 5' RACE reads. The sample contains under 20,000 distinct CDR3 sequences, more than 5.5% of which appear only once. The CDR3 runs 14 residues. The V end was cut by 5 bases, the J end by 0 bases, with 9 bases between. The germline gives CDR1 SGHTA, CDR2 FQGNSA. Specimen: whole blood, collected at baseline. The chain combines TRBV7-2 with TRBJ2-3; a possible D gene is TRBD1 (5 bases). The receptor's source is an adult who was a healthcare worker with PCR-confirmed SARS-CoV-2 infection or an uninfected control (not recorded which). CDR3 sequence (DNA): TGTGCCAGCAGCCCCGACAGTAGCACAGATACGCAGTATTTT. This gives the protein CASSPDSSTDTQYF. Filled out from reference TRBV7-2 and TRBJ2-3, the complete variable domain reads GAGVSQSPSNKVTEKGKDVELRCDPISGHTALYWYRQSLGQGLEFLIYFQGNSAPDKSGLPSDRFSAERTGGSVSTLTIQRTQQEDSAVYLCASSPDSSTDTQYFGPGTRLTVL.